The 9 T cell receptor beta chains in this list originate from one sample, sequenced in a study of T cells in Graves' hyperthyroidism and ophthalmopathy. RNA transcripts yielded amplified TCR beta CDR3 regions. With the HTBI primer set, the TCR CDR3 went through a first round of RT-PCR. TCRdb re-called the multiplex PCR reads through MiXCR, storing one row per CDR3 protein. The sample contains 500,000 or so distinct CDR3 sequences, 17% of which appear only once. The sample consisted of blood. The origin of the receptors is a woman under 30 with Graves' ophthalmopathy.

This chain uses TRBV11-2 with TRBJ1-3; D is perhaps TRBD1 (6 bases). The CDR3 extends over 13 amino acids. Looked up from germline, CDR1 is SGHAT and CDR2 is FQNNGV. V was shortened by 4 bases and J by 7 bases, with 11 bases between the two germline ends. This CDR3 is CASSYIGGNTIYF. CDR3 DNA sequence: TGTGCCAGCAGCTATATCGGGGGCAACACCATATATTTT.

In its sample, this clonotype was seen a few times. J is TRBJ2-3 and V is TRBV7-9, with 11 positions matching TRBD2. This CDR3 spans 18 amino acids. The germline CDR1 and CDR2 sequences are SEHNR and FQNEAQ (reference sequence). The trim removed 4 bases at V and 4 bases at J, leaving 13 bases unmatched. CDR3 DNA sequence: TGTGCCAGCAGCTCTCATACATTAGCGGGGGGGCTGGCAGATACGCAGTATTTT. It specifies CASSSHTLAGGLADTQYF.

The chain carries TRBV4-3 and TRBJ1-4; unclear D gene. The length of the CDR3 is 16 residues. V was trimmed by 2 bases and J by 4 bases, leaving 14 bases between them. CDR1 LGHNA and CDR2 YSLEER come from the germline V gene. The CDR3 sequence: CASSQLAGQNNEKLFF. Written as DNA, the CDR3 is TGCGCCAGCAGCCAATTAGCGGGCCAGAATAATGAAAAACTGTTTTTT.

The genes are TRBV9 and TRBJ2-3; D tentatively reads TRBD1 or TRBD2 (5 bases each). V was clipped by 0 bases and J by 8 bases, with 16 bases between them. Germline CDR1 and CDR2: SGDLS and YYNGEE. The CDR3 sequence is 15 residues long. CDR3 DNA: TGTGCCAGCAGCGTAGTAGGGGACGGTGTAAGTACGCAGTATTTT. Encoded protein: CASSVVGDGVSTQYF.

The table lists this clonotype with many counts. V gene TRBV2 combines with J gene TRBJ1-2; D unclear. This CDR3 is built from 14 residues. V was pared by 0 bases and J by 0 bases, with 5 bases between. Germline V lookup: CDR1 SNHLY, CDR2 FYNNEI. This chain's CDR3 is CASSEARPNYGYTF. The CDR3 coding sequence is TGTGCCAGCAGTGAAGCGCGGCCTAACTATGGCTACACCTTC.

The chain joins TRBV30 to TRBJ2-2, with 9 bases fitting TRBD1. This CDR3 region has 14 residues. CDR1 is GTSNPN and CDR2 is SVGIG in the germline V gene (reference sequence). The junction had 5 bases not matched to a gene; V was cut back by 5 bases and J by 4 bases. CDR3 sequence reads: CAWGTGRGTGELFF. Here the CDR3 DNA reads TGTGCCTGGGGGACAGGGCGCGGCACCGGGGAGCTGTTTTTT.

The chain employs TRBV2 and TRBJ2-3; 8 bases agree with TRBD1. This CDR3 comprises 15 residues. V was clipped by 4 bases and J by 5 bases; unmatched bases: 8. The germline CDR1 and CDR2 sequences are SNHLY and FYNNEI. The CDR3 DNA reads TGTGCCAGCAGTGCGGGCAGGGGGCTGGAAGATACGCAGTATTTT. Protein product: CASSAGRGLEDTQYF.

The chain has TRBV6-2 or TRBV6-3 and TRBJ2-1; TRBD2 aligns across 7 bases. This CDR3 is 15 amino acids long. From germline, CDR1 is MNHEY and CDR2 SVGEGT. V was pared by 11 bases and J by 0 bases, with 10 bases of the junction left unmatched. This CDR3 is CAGTQRTSSYNEQFF. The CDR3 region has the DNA TGTGCCGGCACCCAGAGGACTAGCTCCTACAATGAGCAGTTCTTC.

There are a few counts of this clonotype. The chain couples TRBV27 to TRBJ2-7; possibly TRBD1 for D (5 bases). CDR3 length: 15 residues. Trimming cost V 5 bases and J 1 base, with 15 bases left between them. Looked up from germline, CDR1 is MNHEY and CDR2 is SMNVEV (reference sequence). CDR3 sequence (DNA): TGTGCCAGCAGTATGGGGCTTCTCCGGTCCTACGAGCAGTACTTC. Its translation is CASSMGLLRSYEQYF.